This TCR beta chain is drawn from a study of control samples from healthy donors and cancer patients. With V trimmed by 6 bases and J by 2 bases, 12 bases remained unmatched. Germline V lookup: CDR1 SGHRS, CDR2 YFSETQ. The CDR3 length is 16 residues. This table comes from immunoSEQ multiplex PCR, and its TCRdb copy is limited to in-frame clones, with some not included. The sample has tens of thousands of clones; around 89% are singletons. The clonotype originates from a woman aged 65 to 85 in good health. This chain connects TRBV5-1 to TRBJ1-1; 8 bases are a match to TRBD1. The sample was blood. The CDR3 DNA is TGCGCCAGCACCCACCCCGGACAGGGAGGAAACACTGAAGCTTTCTTT. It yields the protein CASTHPGQGGNTEAFF.